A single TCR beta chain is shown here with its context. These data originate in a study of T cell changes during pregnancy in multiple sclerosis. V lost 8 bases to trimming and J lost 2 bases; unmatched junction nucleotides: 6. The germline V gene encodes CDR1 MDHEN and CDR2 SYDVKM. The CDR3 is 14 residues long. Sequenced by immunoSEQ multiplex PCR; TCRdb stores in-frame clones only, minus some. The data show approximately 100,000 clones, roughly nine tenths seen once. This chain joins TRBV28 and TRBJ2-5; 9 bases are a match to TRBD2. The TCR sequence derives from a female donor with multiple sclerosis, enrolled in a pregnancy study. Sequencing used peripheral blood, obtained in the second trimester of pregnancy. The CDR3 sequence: CASSLAGVQETQYF. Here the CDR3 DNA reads TGTGCCAGCTCTTTAGCGGGGGTACAAGAGACCCAGTACTTC.